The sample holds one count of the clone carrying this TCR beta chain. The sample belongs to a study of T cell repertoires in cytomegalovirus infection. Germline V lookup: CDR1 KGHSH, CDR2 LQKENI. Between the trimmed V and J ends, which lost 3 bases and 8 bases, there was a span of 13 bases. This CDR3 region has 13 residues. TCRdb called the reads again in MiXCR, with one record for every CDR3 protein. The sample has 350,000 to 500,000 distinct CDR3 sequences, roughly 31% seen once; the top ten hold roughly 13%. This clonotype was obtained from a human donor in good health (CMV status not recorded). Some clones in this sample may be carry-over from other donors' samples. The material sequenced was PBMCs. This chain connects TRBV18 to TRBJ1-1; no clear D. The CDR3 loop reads CASSPAAHSEAFF. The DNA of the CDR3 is TGTGCCAGCTCACCGGCAGCCCACTCGGAAGCTTTCTTT.